This paragraph covers one T cell receptor beta chain sequence. What it binds is unknown. CDR3 length: 15 residues. Germline V CDR1 and CDR2: SGHAT, FQNNGV. V lost 2 bases to trimming and J lost 3 bases, with 12 bases between them. This sample was included in a study of blood T cells in healthy people across ages. About the study: In model experiments, template switching was able to capture about one barcoded beta molecule for every two T cells that were present.

The study's findings and limits: Donor CMV status, an unknown factor, possibly confounded changes in expanded clonotypes.

For the second PCR, which ran for 7 to 11 cycles, a sample-barcoded 5' primer and a J-beta primer mix were used. TCRdb analysed the 5' RACE reads with MiXCR anew, one entry per CDR3 protein. This sample has about 640,000 distinct CDR3 sequences, with approximately 40% found just once. The study recruited healthy Caucasian donors from Russia who were aged about 6 to 90. This sequence joins TRBV11-2 and TRBJ2-3, with D possibly matching TRBD2 (7 bases). Material: blood. The TCR was taken from an elderly man in good health. In nucleotides, the CDR3 is TGTGCCAGCAGCTTACGCGGGGGCCAGACAGATACGCAGTATTTT. Residues: CASSLRGGQTDTQYF.